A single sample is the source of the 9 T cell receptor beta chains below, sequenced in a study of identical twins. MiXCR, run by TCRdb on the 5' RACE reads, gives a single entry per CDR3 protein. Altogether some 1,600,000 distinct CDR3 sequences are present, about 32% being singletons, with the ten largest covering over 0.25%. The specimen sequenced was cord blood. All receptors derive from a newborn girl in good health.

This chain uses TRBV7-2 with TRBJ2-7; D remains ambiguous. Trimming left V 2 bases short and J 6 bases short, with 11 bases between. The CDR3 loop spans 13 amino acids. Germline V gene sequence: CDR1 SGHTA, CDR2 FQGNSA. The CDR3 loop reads CASSLKSSSEQYF. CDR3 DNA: TGTGCCAGCAGCTTAAAATCTTCTAGCGAGCAGTACTTC.

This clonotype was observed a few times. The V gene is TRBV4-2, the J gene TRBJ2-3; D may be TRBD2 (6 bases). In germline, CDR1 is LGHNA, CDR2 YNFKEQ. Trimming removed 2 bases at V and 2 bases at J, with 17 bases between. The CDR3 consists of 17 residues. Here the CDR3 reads CASSQPTRERHTDTQYF. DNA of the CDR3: TGTGCCAGCAGCCAACCGACACGGGAGCGACACACAGATACGCAGTATTTT.

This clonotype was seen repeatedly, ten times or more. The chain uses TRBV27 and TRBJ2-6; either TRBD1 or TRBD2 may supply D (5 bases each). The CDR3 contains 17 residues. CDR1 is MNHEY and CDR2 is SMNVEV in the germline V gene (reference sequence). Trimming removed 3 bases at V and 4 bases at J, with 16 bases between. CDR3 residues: CASSFSARGAGANVLTF. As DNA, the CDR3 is TGTGCCAGCAGTTTCTCGGCCCGAGGGGCCGGGGCCAACGTCCTGACTTTC.

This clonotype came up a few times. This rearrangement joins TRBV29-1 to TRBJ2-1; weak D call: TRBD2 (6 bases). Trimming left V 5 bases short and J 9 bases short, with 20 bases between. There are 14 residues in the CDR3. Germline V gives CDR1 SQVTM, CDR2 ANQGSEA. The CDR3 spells CSVSTGLSQREQFF. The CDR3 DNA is TGCAGCGTTTCCACCGGACTAAGTCAACGTGAGCAGTTCTTC.

DNA of the CDR3: TGTGCCACCACAAGAGGGGATCACACCGGGGAGCTGTTTTTT. Amino acid sequence: CATTRGDHTGELFF. J is TRBJ2-2 and V is TRBV24-1; D could derive from TRBD1 or TRBD2 (5 bases each). This CDR3 comprises 14 residues. Germline CDR1 reads KGHDR; CDR2 reads SFDVKD. The ends were cut back, 8 bases at V and 3 bases at J, with 12 bases in the middle.

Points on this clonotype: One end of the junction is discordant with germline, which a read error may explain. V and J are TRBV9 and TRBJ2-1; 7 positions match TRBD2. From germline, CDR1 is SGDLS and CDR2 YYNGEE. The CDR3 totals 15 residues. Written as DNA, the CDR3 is TGTGCCAGCAGCGTAGGTCTAGCGGCCCACAATAAGCAGTTCTTC. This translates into CASSVGLAAHNKQFF.

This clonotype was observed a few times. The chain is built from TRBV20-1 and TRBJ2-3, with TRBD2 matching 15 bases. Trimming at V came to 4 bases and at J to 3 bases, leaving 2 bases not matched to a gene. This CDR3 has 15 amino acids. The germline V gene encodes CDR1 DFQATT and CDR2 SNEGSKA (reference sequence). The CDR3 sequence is CSAIGTSGRTDTQYF. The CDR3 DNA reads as TGCAGTGCTATAGGGACTAGCGGGAGGACAGATACGCAGTATTTT.

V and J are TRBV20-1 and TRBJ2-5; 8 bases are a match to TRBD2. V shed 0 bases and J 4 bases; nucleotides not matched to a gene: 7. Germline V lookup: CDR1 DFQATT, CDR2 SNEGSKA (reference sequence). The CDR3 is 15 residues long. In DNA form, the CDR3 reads TGCAGTGCTAGAGATGTTCGGGGGGGCAGAGAGACCCAGTACTTC. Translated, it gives CSARDVRGGRETQYF.

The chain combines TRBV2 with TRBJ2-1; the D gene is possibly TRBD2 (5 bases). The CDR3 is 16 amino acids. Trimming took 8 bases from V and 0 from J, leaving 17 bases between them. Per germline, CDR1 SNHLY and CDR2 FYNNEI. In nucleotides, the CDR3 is TGTGCCAGCGGCCAGCGGACCGGAGGCTCCTACAATGAGCAGTTCTTC. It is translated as CASGQRTGGSYNEQFF.